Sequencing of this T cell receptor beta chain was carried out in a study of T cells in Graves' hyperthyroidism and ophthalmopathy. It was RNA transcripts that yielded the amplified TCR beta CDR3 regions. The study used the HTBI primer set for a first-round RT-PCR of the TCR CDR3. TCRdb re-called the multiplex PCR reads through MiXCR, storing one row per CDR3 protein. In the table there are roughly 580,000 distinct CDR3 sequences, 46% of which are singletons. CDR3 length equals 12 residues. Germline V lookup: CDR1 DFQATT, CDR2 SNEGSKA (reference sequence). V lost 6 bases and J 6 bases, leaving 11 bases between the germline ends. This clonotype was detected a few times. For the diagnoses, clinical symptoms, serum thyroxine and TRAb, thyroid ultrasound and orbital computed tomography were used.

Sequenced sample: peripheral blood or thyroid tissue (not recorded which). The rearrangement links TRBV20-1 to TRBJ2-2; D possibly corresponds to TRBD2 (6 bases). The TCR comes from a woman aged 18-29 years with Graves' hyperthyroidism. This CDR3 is CSARDFSGELFF. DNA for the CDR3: TGCAGTGCGCGGGACTTTTCCGGGGAGCTGTTTTTT.